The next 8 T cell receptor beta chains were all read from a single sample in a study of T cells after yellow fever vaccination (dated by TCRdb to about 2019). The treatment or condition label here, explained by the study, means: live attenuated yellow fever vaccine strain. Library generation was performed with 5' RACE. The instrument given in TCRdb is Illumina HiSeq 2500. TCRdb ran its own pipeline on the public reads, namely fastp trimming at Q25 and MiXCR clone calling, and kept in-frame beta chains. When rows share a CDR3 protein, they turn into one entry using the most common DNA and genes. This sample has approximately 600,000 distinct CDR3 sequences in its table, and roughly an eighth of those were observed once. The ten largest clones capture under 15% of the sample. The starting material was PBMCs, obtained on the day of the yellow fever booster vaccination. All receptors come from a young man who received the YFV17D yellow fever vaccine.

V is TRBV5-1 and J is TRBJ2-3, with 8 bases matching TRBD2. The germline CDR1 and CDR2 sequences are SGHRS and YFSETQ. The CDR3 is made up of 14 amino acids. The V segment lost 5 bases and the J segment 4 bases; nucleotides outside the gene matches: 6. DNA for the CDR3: TGCGCCAGCAGGATGGCGGGAGGTTCAGATACGCAGTATTTT. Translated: CASRMAGGSDTQYF.

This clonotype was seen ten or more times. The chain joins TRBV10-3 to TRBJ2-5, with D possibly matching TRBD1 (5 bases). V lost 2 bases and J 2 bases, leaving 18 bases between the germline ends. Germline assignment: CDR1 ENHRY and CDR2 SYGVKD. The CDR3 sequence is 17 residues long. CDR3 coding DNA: TGTGCCATCAGTGAGCCCCTTGGGGCGGTTGGGCAAGAGACCCAGTACTTC. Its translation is CAISEPLGAVGQETQYF.

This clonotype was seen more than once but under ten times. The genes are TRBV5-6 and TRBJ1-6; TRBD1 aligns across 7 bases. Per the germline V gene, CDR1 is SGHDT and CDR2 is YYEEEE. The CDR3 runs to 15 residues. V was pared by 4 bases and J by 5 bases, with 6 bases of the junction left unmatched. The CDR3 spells CASSPGGQHNSPLHF. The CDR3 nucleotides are TGTGCCAGCAGCCCGGGGGGACAGCATAATTCACCCCTCCACTTT.

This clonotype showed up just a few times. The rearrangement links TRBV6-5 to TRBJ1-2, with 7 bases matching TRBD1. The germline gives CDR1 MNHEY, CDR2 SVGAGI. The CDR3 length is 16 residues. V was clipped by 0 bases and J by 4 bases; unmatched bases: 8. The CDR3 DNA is TGTGCCAGCAGTTACTCGATAGGCGGGACAGCCTATGGCTACACCTTC. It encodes CASSYSIGGTAYGYTF.

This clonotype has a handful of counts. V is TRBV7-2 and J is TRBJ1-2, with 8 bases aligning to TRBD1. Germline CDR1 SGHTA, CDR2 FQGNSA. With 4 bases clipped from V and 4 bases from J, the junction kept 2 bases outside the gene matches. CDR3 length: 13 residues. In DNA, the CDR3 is TGTGCCAGCAGCTACAGGGGGGCCTATGGCTACACCTTC. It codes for CASSYRGAYGYTF.

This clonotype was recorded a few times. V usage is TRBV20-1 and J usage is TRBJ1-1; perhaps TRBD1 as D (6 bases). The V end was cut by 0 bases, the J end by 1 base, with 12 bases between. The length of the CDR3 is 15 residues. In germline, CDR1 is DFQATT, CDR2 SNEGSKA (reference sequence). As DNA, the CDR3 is TGCAGTGCTAGAGATCAGGGCAGGGGGAACACTGAAGCTTTCTTT. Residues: CSARDQGRGNTEAFF.

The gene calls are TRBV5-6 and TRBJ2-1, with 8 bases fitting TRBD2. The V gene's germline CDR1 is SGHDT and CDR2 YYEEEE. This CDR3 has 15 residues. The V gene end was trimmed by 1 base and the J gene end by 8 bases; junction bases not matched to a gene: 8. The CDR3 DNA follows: TGTGCCAGCAGCTTGAGGAAGCGGGAGATTTATGAGCAGTTCTTC. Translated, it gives CASSLRKREIYEQFF.

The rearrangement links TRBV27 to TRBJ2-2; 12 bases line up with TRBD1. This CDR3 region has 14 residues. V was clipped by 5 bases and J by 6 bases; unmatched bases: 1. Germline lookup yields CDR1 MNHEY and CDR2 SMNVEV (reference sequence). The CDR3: CASSGTGGPGELFF. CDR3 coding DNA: TGTGCCAGCAGTGGGACAGGGGGCCCCGGGGAGCTGTTTTTT.